The clone carrying this T cell receptor (beta chain) was seen at least ten times. Its antigen is undetermined. These data are taken from a study of T-cell reconstitution after alpha-beta-depleted transplantation in children. V was pared by 4 bases and J by 1 base, with 10 bases between. CDR1 and CDR2 from the germline V gene are SQVTM and ANQGSEA. CDR3 length: 13 residues. Study-level findings and limits: In some patients, recipient T cells and intrathymic progenitors surviving conditioning explained high day-60 diversity. T cells produced anew were the main source of T-cell counts and diversity one year after transplant.

Construction of the TCRbeta library involved unique molecular identifiers. A single record per CDR3 protein comes from TCRdb applying MiXCR to the PCR reads. The profile shows 600,000 or so distinct CDR3 sequences, 23% of them singletons. The receptor was isolated from a boy less than two years old who had a stem cell transplant for acute myeloid leukemia, so the T cells may come from the graft donor. The rearrangement uses TRBV29-1 and TRBJ1-1; D remains ambiguous. This sample comprised PBMCs, mostly from graft donor cells, obtained 360 days after TCRalphabeta/CD19-depleted stem cell transplant. CDR3 bases: TGCAGCGTTGGCGCAGGAACGAACACTGAAGCTTTCTTT. Protein product: CSVGAGTNTEAFF. The whole variable domain, filled in from reference TRBV29-1 and TRBJ1-1, reads SAVISQKPSRDICQRGTSLTIQCQVDSQVTMMFWYRQQPGQSLTLIATANQGSEATYESGFVIDKFPISRPNLTFSTLTVSNMSPEDSSIYLCSVGAGTNTEAFFGQGTRLTVV.